The T cell receptor (beta chain) described here comes from a study of T cell clones after liver transplantation. Whole-study context: Timepoints were pre-transplant, pre-withdrawal, and after withdrawal was completed or failed.

Broader study findings: Small, mixed patient groups and varying post-transplant times limit these conclusions. The donor-reactive repertoire was only partly measurable in two subjects, lacking donor cells.

Thawed unstimulated PBMCs were FACS-sorted by CD3, CD4 and CD8 into two populations. The CDR3 consists of 15 residues. Germline CDR1 KGHSH, CDR2 LQKENI. V gave up 1 base and J gave up 6 bases, with 16 bases separating them. This table comes from immunoSEQ multiplex PCR, and its TCRdb copy is limited to in-frame clones, with some not included. The sample records more than 100,000 clones, about 81% being singletons. For this clone: Its antigen is as yet unknown.

The rearrangement uses TRBV18 and TRBJ2-7; no clear D gene. Here the sequenced sample was CD4+ T cells from blood, taken approximately 50 months after liver transplant. The TCR comes from a human patient who received a liver transplant. Some T cells may be graft donor cells. The CDR3 sequence is CASSPRVVSFTEQYF. Written as DNA, the CDR3 is TGTGCCAGCTCACCACGCGTAGTCTCCTTTACCGAGCAGTACTTC.